A single sample gave rise to the 23 T cell receptor beta chains below, sequenced in a study of blood T cell repertoires in COVID-19. The table came from immunoSEQ multiplex PCR; TCRdb's copy has only in-frame clones and leaves some out. The repertoire holds around 67,000 clones, roughly 85% seen once, with around 20% in the top ten. The sequenced sample consisted of peripheral blood. These receptors all come from an elderly woman with acute or convalescent COVID-19.

The J gene is TRBJ2-1, the V gene TRBV27, with a possible D match to TRBD2 (5 bases). This CDR3 is built from 13 residues. CDR1 is MNHEY, CDR2 SMNVEV, per germline (reference sequence). Trimming removed 4 bases from V and 8 bases from J, with 12 bases in between. In DNA, the CDR3 is TGTGCCAGCAGTTGGACTCCGAAGGATGAGCAGTTCTTC. It yields the protein CASSWTPKDEQFF.

This chain uses TRBV2 with TRBJ1-5; 8 nucleotides line up with TRBD1. The CDR3 length is 13 residues. V lost 6 bases and J lost 9; bases outside the gene matches: 7. Germline values: CDR1 SNHLY, CDR2 FYNNEI. The CDR3 is CASSQGAGRPQHF. CDR3 nucleotides: TGTGCCAGCAGCCAGGGGGCCGGACGGCCCCAGCATTTT.

The DNA for the CDR3 is TGTGCCAGCTCACCGTCGTCGACAGGGGGAAACACCATATATTTT. Amino acid sequence: CASSPSSTGGNTIYF. The chain links TRBV18 to TRBJ1-3, with 7 positions matching TRBD1. CDR3 length: 15 amino acids. With V trimmed by 3 bases and J by 4 bases, 6 bases remained unmatched. Germline V gene sequence: CDR1 KGHSH, CDR2 LQKENI.

The chain carries TRBV24-1 and TRBJ2-5; TRBD2 matches 12 bases. J was trimmed by 4 bases and V by 7 bases; bases with no gene match: 9. Germline CDR1 and CDR2: KGHDR and SFDVKD. This CDR3 region has 16 residues. The CDR3 region is CATSGATSGRSETQYF. The CDR3 DNA sequence: TGTGCCACCAGCGGAGCAACTAGCGGGAGGTCAGAGACCCAGTACTTC.

The chain is built from TRBV25-1 and TRBJ2-7; TRBD1 might be the D (5 bases). This CDR3 contains 15 residues. Germline values: CDR1 MGHDK, CDR2 SYGVNS. V dropped 2 bases and J dropped 0 bases, with 11 bases sitting between them. The CDR3 region has the DNA TGTGCCAGCAGTGAACTAGGGGTATACTCCTACGAGCAGTACTTC. Protein: CASSELGVYSYEQYF.

The genes are TRBV6-5 and TRBJ1-2; 7 nucleotides match TRBD1. The V gene end was trimmed by 5 bases and the J gene end by 7 bases; junction bases not matched to a gene: 10. Looked up from germline, CDR1 is MNHEY and CDR2 is SVGAGI. CDR3 length equals 14 residues. The CDR3 nucleotides are TGTGCCAGCAGTCCCACCCGGGACAGAGGTGGCTACACCTTC. Translated: CASSPTRDRGGYTF.

The genes are TRBV6-5 and TRBJ2-7, with TRBD2 matching 11 bases. The length of the CDR3 is 15 residues. The junction had 6 bases not matched to a gene; V was cut back by 6 bases and J by 2 bases. CDR1 and CDR2 (germline): MNHEY, SVGAGI. The CDR3 DNA follows: TGTGCCAGCAGACCCGGACTAGCGGGCCCCTACGAGCAGTACTTC. Encoded protein: CASRPGLAGPYEQYF.

The chain couples TRBV5-1 to TRBJ2-1; 7 bases agree with TRBD1. This CDR3 has 13 residues. The V gene's germline CDR1 is SGHRS and CDR2 YFSETQ. J was trimmed by 4 bases and V by 3 bases; bases with no gene match: 1. As DNA, the CDR3 is TGCGCCAGCAGCTGGGGACAGTACAATGAGCAGTTCTTC. The encoded protein is CASSWGQYNEQFF. Together with reference TRBV5-1 and TRBJ2-1, the CDR3 gives the full variable domain: KAGVTQTPRYLIKTRGQQVTLSCSPISGHRSVSWYQQTPGQGLQFLFEYFSETQRNKGNFPGRFSGRQFSNSRSEMNVSTLELGDSALYLCASSWGQYNEQFFGPGTRLTVL.

The chain joins TRBV18 to TRBJ2-7, with D possibly TRBD2 on 5 matching bases. This CDR3 is 14 amino acids long. Germline V gene sequence: CDR1 KGHSH, CDR2 LQKENI. The germline V and J ends were trimmed by 3 bases and 6 bases, with 15 bases remaining between them. The CDR3 protein is CASSPTPVGSEQYF. In DNA, the CDR3 is TGTGCCAGCTCACCCACCCCGGTAGGGAGCGAGCAGTACTTC.

The chain carries TRBV28 and TRBJ1-5, with 7 bases aligning to TRBD1. There are 14 residues in the CDR3. Trimming at V came to 6 bases and at J to 5 bases, leaving 7 bases not matched to a gene. Germline values: CDR1 MDHEN, CDR2 SYDVKM. CDR3 DNA: TGTGCCAGCAGCATCGACAGGGTCCATCAGCCCCAGCATTTT. It specifies CASSIDRVHQPQHF.

The chain joins TRBV4-1 to TRBJ1-1; tentative D call: TRBD1 (5 bases). V lost 1 base and J lost 7, with 16 bases in between. Per germline, CDR1 MGHRA and CDR2 YSYEKL. CDR3 length: 15 amino acids. The CDR3 sequence is CASSQVLDTEDEAFF. Written as DNA, the CDR3 is TGCGCCAGCAGCCAAGTCCTGGACACGGAAGATGAAGCTTTCTTT.

V gene TRBV27 combines with J gene TRBJ1-2; 8 bases fit TRBD1. This CDR3 is built from 16 residues. V shed 2 bases and J 0 bases; nucleotides not matched to a gene: 5. Germline V gene data show CDR1 as MNHEY and CDR2 as SMNVEV (reference sequence). Here the CDR3 reads CASSLKQGGPNYGYTF. The CDR3 DNA sequence: TGTGCCAGCAGTTTAAAACAGGGGGGACCTAACTATGGCTACACCTTC.

The gene calls are TRBV4-1 and TRBJ1-1; D call uncertain. V lost 1 base and J lost 1, with 13 bases in between. This CDR3 is built from 16 residues. Germline V gene lookup returns CDR1 MGHRA and CDR2 YSYEKL. Written as DNA, the CDR3 is TGCGCCAGCAGCCAAGGTCGGTTTGTCGGGAACACTGAAGCTTTCTTT. Translated, it gives CASSQGRFVGNTEAFF.

The rearrangement links TRBV30 to TRBJ1-3; D is uncertain. The V gene's germline CDR1 is GTSNPN and CDR2 SVGIG (reference sequence). V lost 0 bases and J lost 0, with 12 bases in between. This CDR3 is 16 amino acids long. This chain's CDR3 is CAWSVPPGPSGNTIYF. DNA for the CDR3: TGTGCCTGGAGTGTACCCCCGGGTCCCTCTGGAAACACCATATATTTT. The full variable domain, completed using reference TRBV30 and TRBJ1-3, is SQTIHQWPATLVQPVGSPLSLECTVEGTSNPNLYWYRQAAGRGLQLLFYSVGIGQISSEVPQNLSASRPQDRQFILSSKKLLLSDSGFYLCAWSVPPGPSGNTIYFGEGSWLTVV.

The rearrangement joins TRBV28 to TRBJ1-2; D call uncertain. Deletions cut 4 bases from V and 4 bases from J, with 13 bases between. Germline CDR1 reads MDHEN; CDR2 reads SYDVKM. The CDR3 contains 14 residues. As DNA, the CDR3 is TGTGCCAGCAGTTCACCCGGTTATGCCTATGGCTACACCTTC. It encodes CASSSPGYAYGYTF.

V usage is TRBV5-1 and J usage is TRBJ2-7; 8 bases map to TRBD2. Trimming took 6 bases from V and 0 from J; bases not matched to a gene: 11. The CDR3 loop spans 16 amino acids. Germline V lookup: CDR1 SGHRS, CDR2 YFSETQ. This CDR3 reads CASTTGTRERSYEQYF. The CDR3 nucleotides read TGCGCCAGCACAACCGGGACTAGGGAACGCTCCTACGAGCAGTACTTC.

The rearrangement joins TRBV10-3 to TRBJ2-2, with TRBD2 matching over 11 bases. V lost 2 bases to trimming and J lost 7 bases; unmatched junction nucleotides: 6. Per the germline V gene, CDR1 is ENHRY and CDR2 is SYGVKD. This CDR3 region has 16 residues. The CDR3 DNA follows: TGTGCCATCAGTGAGCCGGGACTAGCGGCGAACGGGGAGCTGTTTTTT. Its protein product is CAISEPGLAANGELFF.

J is TRBJ1-2 and V is TRBV28, with TRBD1 as a possible D gene (5 bases). Germline lookup yields CDR1 MDHEN and CDR2 SYDVKM. The CDR3 extends over 13 amino acids. Trimming pared 8 bases from V and 3 bases from J, leaving 13 bases between. The CDR3: CASVGGGYYGYTF. DNA of the CDR3: TGTGCCAGCGTCGGGGGGGGATACTATGGCTACACCTTC.

V is TRBV7-2 and J is TRBJ2-4; TRBD2 agrees at 14 bases. This CDR3 comprises 19 residues. After removal of 5 bases from V and 0 bases from J, the junction contained 9 bases not matched to a gene. The V gene's germline CDR1 is SGHTA and CDR2 FQGNSA. CDR3 DNA sequence: TGTGCCAGCAGCGTCCGACTAGCGGGGGGGAATATAGCCAAAAACATTCAGTACTTC. This translates into CASSVRLAGGNIAKNIQYF. The complete variable domain, with remaining parts taken from reference TRBV7-2 and TRBJ2-4, reads GAGVSQSPSNKVTEKGKDVELRCDPISGHTALYWYRQSLGQGLEFLIYFQGNSAPDKSGLPSDRFSAERTGGSVSTLTIQRTQQEDSAVYLCASSVRLAGGNIAKNIQYFGAGTRLSVL.

This clone occurred a few times. V is TRBV7-9 and J is TRBJ1-4, with 8 bases matching TRBD1. V was clipped by 5 bases and J by 5 bases; unmatched bases: 7. This CDR3 has 15 amino acids. Looked up from germline, CDR1 is SEHNR and CDR2 is FQNEAQ (reference sequence). CDR3: CASSHWDRTNEKLFF. DNA of the CDR3: TGTGCCAGCAGCCACTGGGACAGGACAAATGAAAAACTGTTTTTT.

The chain couples TRBV5-1 to TRBJ2-7; 7 nucleotides line up with TRBD2. The J segment lost 0 bases and the V segment lost 1 base, leaving 7 bases of the junction unmatched. In germline, CDR1 is SGHRS, CDR2 YFSETQ. There are 16 residues in the CDR3. The CDR3, as DNA: TGCGCCAGCAGCTTGCTGGGCGGGGGAAGCTCCTACGAGCAGTACTTC. Translation gives CASSLLGGGSSYEQYF.

The chain combines TRBV7-2 with TRBJ1-2, with 8 nucleotides matching TRBD1. Looked up from germline, CDR1 is SGHTA and CDR2 is FQGNSA. The CDR3 extends over 14 amino acids. After removal of 2 bases from V and 4 bases from J, the junction contained 3 bases not matched to a gene. The CDR3 region is CASSLQGARYGYTF. The CDR3 DNA sequence: TGTGCCAGCAGCTTACAGGGGGCGCGCTATGGCTACACCTTC.

This chain links TRBV11-1 with TRBJ2-4; 8 nucleotides line up with TRBD2. With 5 bases clipped from V and 1 base from J, the junction kept 4 bases outside the gene matches. The CDR3 is made up of 15 amino acids. Per germline, CDR1 SGHAT and CDR2 FQDESV (reference sequence). CDR3 sequence reads: CASSRAGAAKNIQYF. The CDR3 DNA follows: TGTGCCAGCAGCCGAGCGGGAGCTGCCAAAAACATTCAGTACTTC.